Here is one TCR beta chain with its context. Its antigen is not yet known. The input lacks base qualities; no much larger clone sits a single base away. Blood samples were collected up to 4 times in the first month after transplant and then at least monthly when available. This sample is part of a study of graft-versus-host responses after intestinal transplantation (dated by TCRdb to about 2021). Notes on the research overall: Multivisceral, liver-intestinal, or isolated intestinal transplants were received by the recipients. Every recipient was given anti-thymocyte globulin induction, followed by around three years of maintenance tacrolimus and steroids. After intestinal transplantation, graft-versus-host and host-versus-graft alloreactive T cell clones were followed in the graft, circulation and bone marrow using bulk TCR-beta CDR3 sequencing. To identify alloreactive clones, pre-transplant mixed lymphocyte reaction products were sequenced and then compared with unstimulated pre-transplant donor and recipient T cells. A cohort of roughly 25 intestinal transplant recipients, including one retransplant, was enrolled, and a few patients lacking pretransplant specimens were excluded. Donor T cell macrochimerism was defined as a peak of at least 4% donor T cells among recipient peripheral blood mononuclear cells. Instead of going to the commercial service, samples from three later patients were sequenced in-house on an Illumina MiSeq and processed with MiXCR. On the study overall, not on this receptor specifically: Peak levels of circulating GvH clones were associated with declines in HvG clones early after transplant. GvH clones were detected in recipient bone marrow, and some of these GvH clones were observed earlier in ileal mucosa or blood, consistent with an intestinal mucosal origin. High GvH to HvG T cell clonal ratios were observed in the allografts of patients with donor T cell macrochimerism. Conclusions were limited by the relatively low number and heterogeneity of intestinal transplant patients.

CDR1 and CDR2 are drawn from the germline V gene: SNHLY, FYNNEI. The CDR3 runs 15 residues from the cysteine to the phenylalanine. Of the read, only the CDR3 DNA is kept; its 45 bases are in frame from base 1. V ends up 4 bases short and J 1 base short, with an unmatched junction base count of 7. Library preparation employed the immunoSEQ multiplex PCR assay. For most patients, high-throughput TCR-beta CDR3 sequencing of genomic DNA was performed by Adaptive Biotechnologies. As for the authors' bioinformatics: TCR sequencing data for roughly 18 patients were retrieved from Adaptive's ImmunoSEQ software; a few other patients were processed with MiXCR and VDJtools. CDR3 nucleotide sequences shared between donor and recipient were removed because their origin could not be assigned. To count as alloreactive, a clone needed at least 2-fold expansion over unstimulated cells and a minimum CFSE-low frequency of 0.002% (template counts) or 0.001% (read counts). Clones detected in sequenced pre-transplant spleen, lymph node, or MLR CFSE-low populations of the donor or recipient were defined as mappable. The cumulative frequency of alloreactive clones was calculated as a percentage of all sequences, weighted by copy number. The clones in this table, taken by TCRdb from immuneACCESS, are in-frame only. Not every clone is retained; where verified, under half of the shortfall comes from an unresolved V gene, and the cause of the rest is unknown. The V and J calls and clone size were taken over from that table, and D and trimming were inferred from the DNA. The sample table records tens of thousands of clones; more than 75% of these occur just once. The ten top clones hold 2.7% of the sample.

The input for sequencing was PBMCs, taken almost 120 days after intestinal transplantation. This chain is built from TRBV2 and TRBJ2-7, with TRBD2 identical over 7 junction bases. The source is a human patient who received an intestinal transplant, so some T cells may come from the graft donor. The CDR3 amino acid sequence is: CASSGGREGSYEQYF. The nucleotide sequence reads as follows: TGTGCCAGCAGTGGGGGCAGGGAGGGGTCCTACGAGCAGTACTTC.